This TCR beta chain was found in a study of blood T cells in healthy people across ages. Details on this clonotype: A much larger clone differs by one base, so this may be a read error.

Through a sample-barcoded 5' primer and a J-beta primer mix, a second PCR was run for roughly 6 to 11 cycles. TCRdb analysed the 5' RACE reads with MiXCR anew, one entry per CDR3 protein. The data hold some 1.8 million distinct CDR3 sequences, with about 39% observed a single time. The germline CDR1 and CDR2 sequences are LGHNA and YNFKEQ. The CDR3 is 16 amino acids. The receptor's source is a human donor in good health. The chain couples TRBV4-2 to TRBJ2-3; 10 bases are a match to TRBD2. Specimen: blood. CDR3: CAGSQDIAGGADTQYF. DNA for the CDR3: TGTGCCGGCAGCCAAGACATAGCGGGGGGCGCAGATACGCAGTATTTT.